This is a list of T cell receptor beta chains from one sample in a study of blood T cell repertoires in COVID-19. Repertoires were generated with immunoSEQ multiplex PCR, while TCRdb's copy carries only in-frame clones and drops some. The sample includes about 170,000 clones, around 86% of them seen just once. Sequenced sample: peripheral blood. Receptor source: a man between 60 and 70 years old with COVID-19, enrolled during active disease. CDR3s include the opening cysteine and the closing phenylalanine or tryptophan. The D gene is left open where the match is weak. A row's size may be missing; if present it is once, few, many or a size class.

j_call cdr3_length clone_size v_call d_call cdr3_aa cdr3_nt
TRBJ2-1 13 . TRBV5-7 . CAPRQQEGYEQFF TGTGCCCCACGGCAACAAGAGGGCTATGAGCAGTTCTTC
TRBJ1-5 19 once TRBV7-6 TRBD1 CASSLGGTGGIQGDQPQHF TGTGCCAGCAGCTTAGGTGGGACAGGGGGTATTCAAGGCGATCAGCCCCAGCATTTT
TRBJ1-2 13 once TRBV19 . CASSIGKAYGYTF TGTGCCAGTAGTATCGGGAAGGCCTATGGCTACACCTTC
TRBJ1-1 16 . TRBV21-1 . CASSKGQALLNTEAFF TGTGCCAGCAGCAAGGGACAGGCTTTACTGAACACTGAAGCTTTCTTT
TRBJ1-1 15 . TRBV27 TRBD1 CASSQRQGGSTEAFF TGTGCCAGCAGCCAGCGACAGGGCGGGTCCACTGAAGCTTTCTTT
TRBJ1-1 14 . TRBV6-2/TRBV6-3 . CASSYRRENTEAFF TGTGCCAGCAGTTACCGACGGGAGAACACTGAAGCTTTCTTT
TRBJ1-3 16 . TRBV4-2 TRBD1 CASSLGTGVSGNTIYF TGTGCCAGCAGCCTTGGGACAGGAGTCTCTGGAAACACCATATATTTT
TRBJ1-5 15 once TRBV4-3 . CASSQDAGMGQPQHF TGCGCCAGCAGCCAAGATGCCGGGATGGGTCAGCCCCAGCATTTT
TRBJ1-4 14 . TRBV28 . CASRPPGSREKLFF TGTGCCAGCAGGCCTCCCGGGTCGCGTGAAAAACTGTTTTTT
TRBJ1-2 13 . TRBV27 . CASSFGGPYGYTF TGTGCCAGCAGTTTCGGGGGGCCCTATGGCTACACCTTC
TRBJ1-6 18 . TRBV5-1 . CASSSPSGAGSYNSPLHF TGCGCCAGCAGCTCCCCTTCTGGGGCTGGCTCCTATAATTCACCCCTCCACTTT
TRBJ2-6 17 . TRBV18 . CASSPPGAGPGANVLTF TGTGCCAGCTCACCACCGGGCGCGGGGCCTGGGGCCAACGTCCTGACTTTC
TRBJ2-5 14 . TRBV7-7 . CASSLLGVEETQYF TGTGCTAGCAGCTTATTAGGGGTCGAAGAGACCCAGTACTTC
TRBJ1-4 14 . TRBV29-1 TRBD1 CSVRKGGVNEKLFF TGCAGCGTTCGTAAAGGGGGCGTTAATGAAAAACTGTTTTTT
TRBJ2-1 15 . TRBV27 TRBD2 CASHGLAGLYNEQFF TGTGCCAGCCATGGACTAGCGGGACTATACAATGAGCAGTTCTTC
TRBJ1-1 11 . TRBV7-9 . CASSFTGEAFF TGTGCCAGCAGCTTCACAGGTGAAGCTTTCTTT
TRBJ2-5 13 . TRBV29-1 . CSVRFQVQETQYF TGCAGCGTCAGATTCCAGGTACAAGAGACCCAGTACTTC
TRBJ1-6 16 . TRBV10-3 TRBD1 CAIRTGTGGDNSPLHF TGTGCCATCAGGACCGGGACAGGGGGCGATAATTCACCCCTCCACTTT
TRBJ2-3 15 once TRBV6-5 TRBD2 CASSYLGGDRDTQYF TGTGCCAGCAGTTACTTGGGGGGGGATAGGGATACGCAGTATTTT
TRBJ1-5 15 . TRBV24-1 TRBD1 CATSDPGQGAQPQHF TGTGCCACCAGTGATCCTGGACAGGGGGCGCAACCCCAGCATTTT
TRBJ1-6 12 . TRBV29-1 . CSVATVNSPLHF TGCAGCGTTGCCACAGTGAATTCACCCCTCCACTTT
TRBJ2-7 11 . TRBV7-2 . CASSVQVEQYF TGTGCCAGCAGCGTACAGGTCGAGCAGTACTTC
TRBJ2-1 16 . TRBV19 TRBD1 CASSTPGTGSYNEQFF TGTGCCAGTAGTACACCCGGGACAGGATCCTACAATGAGCAGTTCTTC
TRBJ1-6 16 . TRBV4-3 TRBD1 CASSQEGWTGFSPLHF TGCGCCAGCAGCCAAGAGGGCTGGACAGGGTTTTCACCCCTCCACTTT
TRBJ1-1 11 . TRBV29-1 TRBD1 CSVGTGSGAFF TGCAGCGTAGGGACAGGCTCTGGAGCTTTCTTT
TRBJ1-5 15 . TRBV6-1 . CASSELIGGAQPQHF TGTGCCAGCAGTGAACTAATTGGGGGGGCTCAGCCCCAGCATTTT
TRBJ2-5 15 . TRBV29-1 TRBD2 CSVLTSGGVKETQYF TGCAGCGTCTTGACTAGCGGGGGGGTTAAAGAGACCCAGTACTTC
TRBJ2-6 16 . TRBV28 TRBD1 CASRTGGTSGANVLTF TGTGCCAGCAGGACAGGGGGCACATCTGGGGCCAACGTCCTGACTTTC
TRBJ1-3 14 once TRBV25-1 TRBD1 CASSDGTVGNTIYF TGTGCCAGCAGTGACGGGACAGTTGGAAACACCATATATTTT
TRBJ1-1 14 . TRBV6-5 TRBD1 CASRPGGAKTEAFF TGTGCCAGCAGGCCAGGGGGCGCAAAAACTGAAGCTTTCTTT
TRBJ1-1 16 . TRBV3-1/TRBV3-2 . CASSQERAGLNTEAFF TGTGCCAGCAGCCAAGAACGGGCAGGGTTGAACACTGAAGCTTTCTTT
TRBJ2-7 13 . TRBV18 . CASSPTNLESQYF TGTGCCAGCTCACCAACGAACCTCGAGAGTCAGTACTTC
TRBJ2-2 16 . TRBV11-3 . CASSSQGSNLPGELFF TGTGCCAGCAGCTCCCAGGGGAGCAACTTGCCCGGGGAGCTGTTTTTT
TRBJ1-1 15 . TRBV19 TRBD1 CASSIAGGPNTEAFF TGTGCCAGTAGTATTGCAGGGGGCCCGAACACTGAAGCTTTCTTT
TRBJ1-1 11 . TRBV29-1 . CSVNRDTEAFF TGCAGCGTGAACAGGGACACTGAAGCTTTCTTT